A single sample is the source of the 4 T cell receptor beta chains below, sequenced in a study of blood T cell repertoires in COVID-19. Sequenced by immunoSEQ multiplex PCR; TCRdb stores in-frame clones only, minus some. Counted here are about 150,000 clones, more than 70% occurring once; the ten biggest clones make up around 1.5%. Sequencing was carried out using peripheral blood. These receptors were taken from a human donor in a cohort sampled during active COVID-19.

The DNA of the CDR3 is TGTGCCAGCAGCCGGGGACACCTATATGGCTACACCTTC. It codes for CASSRGHLYGYTF. The gene calls are TRBV3-1 (or the pseudogene TRBV3-2) and TRBJ1-2, with D perhaps matching TRBD1 (6 bases). V was shortened by 4 bases and J by 5 bases, with 11 bases between the two germline ends. Germline CDR1 and CDR2: LGHDT and YNNKEL (reference sequence). There are 13 residues in the CDR3.

This clone appeared a few times. For the CDR3, the DNA is TGCGCCAGCAGCCAAGATAGGACAGGGGAGGCCGATACGCAGTATTTT. Protein sequence: CASSQDRTGEADTQYF. The chain employs TRBV4-1 and TRBJ2-3; TRBD1 matches at 9 bases. The length of the CDR3 is 16 residues. J lost 6 bases, V lost 0 bases, and 7 bases had no gene match. In germline, CDR1 is MGHRA, CDR2 YSYEKL.

V usage is TRBV5-5 and J usage is TRBJ2-7; TRBD1 agrees at 9 bases. V lost 4 bases to trimming and J lost 3 bases; unmatched junction nucleotides: 5. This CDR3 contains 14 residues. The V gene's germline CDR1 is SGHKS and CDR2 YYEKEE (reference sequence). The CDR3 DNA sequence: TGTGCCAGCAGCCGGACGGGACAGGGCTACGAGCAGTACTTC. Translated: CASSRTGQGYEQYF.

This chain links TRBV14 with TRBJ2-7, with 8 bases identical to TRBD1. The V segment lost 4 bases and the J segment 2 bases; nucleotides outside the gene matches: 7. The germline V gene has CDR1 SGHDN and CDR2 FVKESK. This CDR3 comprises 15 residues. The CDR3 region has the DNA TGTGCCAGCAGCCCTTCGGGACAGGTCCCCTACGAGCAGTACTTC. Residues: CASSPSGQVPYEQYF.